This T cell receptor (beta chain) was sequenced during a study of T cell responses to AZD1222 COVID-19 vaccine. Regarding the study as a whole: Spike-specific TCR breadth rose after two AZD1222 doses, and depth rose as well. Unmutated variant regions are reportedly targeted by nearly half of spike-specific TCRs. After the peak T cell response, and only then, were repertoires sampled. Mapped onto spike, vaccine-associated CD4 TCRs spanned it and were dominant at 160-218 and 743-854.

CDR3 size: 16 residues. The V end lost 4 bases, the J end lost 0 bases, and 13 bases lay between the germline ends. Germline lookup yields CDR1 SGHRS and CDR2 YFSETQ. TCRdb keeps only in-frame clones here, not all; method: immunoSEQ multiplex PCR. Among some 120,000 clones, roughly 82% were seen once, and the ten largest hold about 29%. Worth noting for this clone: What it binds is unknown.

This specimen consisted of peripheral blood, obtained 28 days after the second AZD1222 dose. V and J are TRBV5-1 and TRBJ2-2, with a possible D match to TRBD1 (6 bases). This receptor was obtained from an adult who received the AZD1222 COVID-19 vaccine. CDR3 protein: CASSPAGDTNTGELFF. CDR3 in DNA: TGCGCCAGCAGCCCGGCCGGGGACACGAACACCGGGGAGCTGTTTTTT.